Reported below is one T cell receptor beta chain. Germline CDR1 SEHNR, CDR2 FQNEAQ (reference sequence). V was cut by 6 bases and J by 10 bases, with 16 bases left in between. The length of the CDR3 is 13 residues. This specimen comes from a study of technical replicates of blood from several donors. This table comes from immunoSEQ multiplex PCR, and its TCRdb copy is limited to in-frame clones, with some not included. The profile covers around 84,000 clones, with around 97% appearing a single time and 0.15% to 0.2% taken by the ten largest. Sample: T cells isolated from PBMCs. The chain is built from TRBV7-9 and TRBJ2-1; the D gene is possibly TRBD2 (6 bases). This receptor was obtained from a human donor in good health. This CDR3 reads CASRGGTGWEQFF. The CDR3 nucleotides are TGTGCCAGCAGGGGCGGGACCGGTTGGGAGCAGTTCTTC.